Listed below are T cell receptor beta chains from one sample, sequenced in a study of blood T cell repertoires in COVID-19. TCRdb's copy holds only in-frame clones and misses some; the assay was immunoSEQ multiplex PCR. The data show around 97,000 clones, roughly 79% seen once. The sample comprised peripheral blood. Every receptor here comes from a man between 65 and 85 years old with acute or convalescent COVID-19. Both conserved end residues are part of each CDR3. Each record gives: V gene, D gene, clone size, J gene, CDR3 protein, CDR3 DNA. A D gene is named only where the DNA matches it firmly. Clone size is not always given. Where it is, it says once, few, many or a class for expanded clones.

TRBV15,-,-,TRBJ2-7,CATSRDQGMWYEQYF,TGTGCCACCAGCAGAGATCAGGGGATGTGGTACGAGCAGTACTTC
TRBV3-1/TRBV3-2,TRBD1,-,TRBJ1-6,CASSVNLGTGARSPLHF,TGTGCCAGCAGCGTAAATCTCGGGACAGGGGCTCGGTCACCCCTCCACTTT
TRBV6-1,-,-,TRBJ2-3,CASSDRAGFADTQYF,TGTGCCAGCAGTGATCGGGCGGGGTTCGCAGATACGCAGTATTTT
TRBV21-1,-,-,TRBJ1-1,CASRVLISGTEAFF,TGTGCCAGCAGGGTCTTGATTTCCGGCACTGAAGCTTTCTTT
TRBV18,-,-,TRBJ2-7,CASSWEDSYEQYF,TGTGCCAGCTCGTGGGAGGACTCCTACGAGCAGTACTTC
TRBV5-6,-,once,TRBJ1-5,CASSFGNHPAQPQHF,TGTGCCAGCAGCTTCGGTAATCATCCCGCTCAGCCCCAGCATTTT
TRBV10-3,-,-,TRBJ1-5,CAIRDSNNQPQHF,TGTGCCATCAGGGACAGCAACAATCAGCCCCAGCATTTT
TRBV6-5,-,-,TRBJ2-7,CASNLLQGNRYEQYF,TGTGCCAGCAACCTCCTACAGGGCAATCGCTACGAGCAGTACTTC
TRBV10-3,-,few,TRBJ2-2,CAISAGQTTNTGELFF,TGTGCCATCAGTGCTGGTCAGACTACGAACACCGGGGAGCTGTTTTTT
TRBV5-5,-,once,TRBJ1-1,CASSPTDRKAFF,TGTGCCAGCAGCCCCACCGACAGAAAAGCTTTCTTT
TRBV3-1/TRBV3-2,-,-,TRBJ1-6,CASSQKTTANSPLHF,TGTGCCAGCAGCCAAAAAACGACAGCAAATTCACCCCTCCACTTT
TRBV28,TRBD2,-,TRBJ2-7,CASRLAGLYEQYF,TGTGCCAGTCGGCTAGCGGGACTCTACGAGCAGTACTTC
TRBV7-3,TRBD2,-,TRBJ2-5,CASTLLLAVQETQYF,TGTGCCAGCACCCTCTTACTAGCGGTCCAAGAGACCCAGTACTTC
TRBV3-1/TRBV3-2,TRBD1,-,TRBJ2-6,CASSQGTGHSGANVLTF,TGTGCCAGCAGCCAAGGGACAGGCCACTCTGGGGCCAACGTCCTGACTTTC
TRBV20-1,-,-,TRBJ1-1,CSAAAGFSAFF,TGCAGTGCCGCCGCAGGGTTTTCAGCTTTCTTT
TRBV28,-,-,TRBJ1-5,CASSFAGSNQPQHF,TGTGCCAGCAGTTTCGCGGGTAGCAATCAGCCCCAGCATTTT
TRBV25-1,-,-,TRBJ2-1,CASSGGAASSNEQFF,TGTGCCAGCAGTGGGGGCGCGGCCTCGAGCAATGAGCAGTTCTTC
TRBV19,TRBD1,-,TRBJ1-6,CASSSPGQGANSPLHF,TGTGCCAGTAGTTCGCCGGGACAGGGGGCCAATTCACCCCTCCACTTT
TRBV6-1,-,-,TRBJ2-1,CASSEAGGSYNEQFF,TGTGCCAGCAGTGAAGCGGGGGGCTCCTACAATGAGCAGTTCTTC
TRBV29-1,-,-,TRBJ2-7,CSVGAGIAREQYF,TGCAGCGTTGGGGCAGGGATCGCGAGGGAGCAGTACTTC
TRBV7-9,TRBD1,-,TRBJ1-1,CASSSTGGAVEAFF,TGTGCCAGCAGTTCGACAGGGGGCGCGGTTGAAGCTTTCTTT
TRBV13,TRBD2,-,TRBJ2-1,CASSQSGRALSEQFF,TGTGCCAGCAGCCAAAGCGGGAGGGCCCTCAGTGAGCAGTTCTTC
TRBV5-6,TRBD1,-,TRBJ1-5,CASSPGQSYQPQHF,TGTGCCAGCAGCCCGGGACAGTCTTATCAGCCCCAGCATTTT
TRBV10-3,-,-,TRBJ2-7,CAISETAGTYEQYF,TGTGCCATCAGTGAGACGGCGGGAACCTACGAGCAGTACTTC
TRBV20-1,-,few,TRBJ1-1,CSAFRWTEAFF,TGCAGTGCGTTCAGGTGGACTGAAGCTTTCTTT
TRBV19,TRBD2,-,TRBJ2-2,CASSILGGRLTGELFF,TGTGCCAGTAGTATATTAGGCGGGAGATTGACCGGGGAGCTGTTTTTT
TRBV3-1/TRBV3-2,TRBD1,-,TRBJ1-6,CASSRGQGALRNSPLHF,TGTGCCAGCAGCCGCGGACAGGGGGCGCTGCGTAATTCACCCCTCCACTTT
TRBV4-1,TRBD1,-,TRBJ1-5,CASSQDRPGQASNQPQHF,TGCGCCAGCAGCCAAGATCGACCCGGACAGGCTAGCAATCAGCCCCAGCATTTT
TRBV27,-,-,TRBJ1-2,CASSRAGSDYGYTF,TGTGCCAGCAGCAGGGCCGGTTCGGACTATGGCTACACCTTC
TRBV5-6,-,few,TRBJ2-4,CASSSVGVQYF,TGTGCCAGCAGCTCGGTAGGGGTTCAGTACTTC
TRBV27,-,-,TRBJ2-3,CASSLSWHLNTDTQYF,TGTGCCAGCAGTTTATCGTGGCACCTGAACACAGATACGCAGTATTTT
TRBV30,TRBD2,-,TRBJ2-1,CAWSVGSGGQDEQFF,TGTGCCTGGAGTGTAGGTAGCGGGGGGCAGGATGAGCAGTTCTTC
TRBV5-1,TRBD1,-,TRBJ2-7,CASSAAGQGYEQYF,TGCGCCAGCAGCGCGGCGGGACAGGGTTACGAGCAGTACTTC
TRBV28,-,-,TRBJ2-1,CASSGALVANEQFF,TGTGCCAGCAGTGGAGCTCTAGTGGCTAATGAGCAGTTCTTC
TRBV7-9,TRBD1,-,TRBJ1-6,CASSLAGGRSPLHF,TGTGCCAGCAGCTTAGCAGGGGGCCGCTCACCCCTCCACTTT
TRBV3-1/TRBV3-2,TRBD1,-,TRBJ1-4,CASSQRNRGNEKLFF,TGTGCCAGCAGCCAACGGAACAGGGGTAATGAAAAACTGTTTTTT
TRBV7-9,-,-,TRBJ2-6,CASIPPPGQKSSGANVLTF,TGTGCCAGCATCCCTCCCCCGGGACAAAAAAGCTCTGGGGCCAACGTCCTGACTTTC
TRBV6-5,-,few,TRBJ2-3,CASSLTGMGTDTQYF,TGTGCCAGCAGCCTTACAGGGATGGGCACAGATACGCAGTATTTT
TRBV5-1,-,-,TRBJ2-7,CASSLGPPSYEQYF,TGCGCCAGCAGCCTCGGTCCCCCCTCCTACGAGCAGTACTTC
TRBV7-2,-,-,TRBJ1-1,CASSLAGHPNTEAFF,TGTGCCAGCAGCTTAGCGGGGCACCCGAACACTGAAGCTTTCTTT
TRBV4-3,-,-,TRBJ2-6,CASSQGQISGANVLTF,TGCGCCAGCAGCCAAGGACAGATCTCTGGGGCCAACGTCCTGACTTTC
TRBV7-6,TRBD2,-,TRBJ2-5,CASSLAASGTYQETQYF,TGTGCCAGCAGCTTAGCGGCTAGCGGGACCTACCAAGAGACCCAGTACTTC
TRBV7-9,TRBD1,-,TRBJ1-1,CASSIQGARTEAFF,TGTGCCAGCAGCATCCAGGGGGCCCGGACTGAAGCTTTCTTT